This is a list of T cell receptor beta chains from one sample in a study of technical replicates of blood from a handful of donors. Repertoires were generated with immunoSEQ multiplex PCR, while TCRdb's copy carries only in-frame clones and drops some. Of over 50,000 clones detected, roughly 97% appear once; the ten largest clones hold about 0.19%. The sequenced sample consisted of T cells isolated from PBMCs. The receptor set was obtained from a human donor in good health. Both conserved end residues are part of each CDR3. The D gene is left open where the match is weak. Clone size appears in some rows only: once, few, many, or a class for an expanded clone.

D gene | clone size | J gene | V gene | CDR3 DNA | CDR3 protein
TRBD2 | - | TRBJ2-1 | TRBV5-4 | TGTGCCAGCAGCTCACCTCCGACTAGCGGGAGGCCCAGGCCCTACAATGAGCAGTTCTTC | CASSSPPTSGRPRPYNEQFF
- | once | TRBJ2-7 | TRBV29-1 | TGCAGCGTTACACATTCCTACGAGCAGTACTTC | CSVTHSYEQYF
- | - | TRBJ2-3 | TRBV11-2 | TGTGCCAGCAGCTCGGGTAGCGGCACAGATACGCAGTATTTT | CASSSGSGTDTQYF
TRBD2 | - | TRBJ2-7 | TRBV11-3 | TGTGCCAGCAGCTTAGATTCGGGGGGCGAGCAGTACTTC | CASSLDSGGEQYF
TRBD1 | - | TRBJ1-6 | TRBV11-3 | TGTGCCAGCAGCCCCACAAAGGACAGGGGGTCTGATTCACCCCTCCACTTT | CASSPTKDRGSDSPLHF
TRBD2 | - | TRBJ2-1 | TRBV7-9 | TGTGCCACCGGGGCGGGAGCGACCTACAATGAGCAGTTCTTC | CATGAGATYNEQFF
- | once | TRBJ2-2 | TRBV11-3 | TGTGCCAGCAGCTTGGACATAACCGGGGAGCTGTTTTTT | CASSLDITGELFF
- | - | TRBJ2-7 | TRBV6-5 | TGTGCCAGCAGTCAGGATTTCTACGAGCAGTACTTC | CASSQDFYEQYF
- | - | TRBJ2-7 | TRBV30 | TGTGCCTGGAGTAGGCCTAGGGAGATGTTGGGGCAGTACTTC | CAWSRPREMLGQYF
- | - | TRBJ1-1 | TRBV5-1 | TGCGCCAGCAGATCAAACCCCAGCGGCACTGAAGCTTTCTTT | CASRSNPSGTEAFF
- | - | TRBJ2-1 | TRBV5-1 | TGCGCCAGCAGCTTGGCAGGGGGGCCCAATGAGCAGTTCTTC | CASSLAGGPNEQFF
TRBD2 | - | TRBJ2-3 | TRBV19 | TGTGCCAGTAGTATCCTATCTAGCGGGGGTCCGACAGATACGCAGTATTTT | CASSILSSGGPTDTQYF
- | - | TRBJ1-1 | TRBV18 | TGTGCCAGCTCACCACGACAGGACACTGAAGCTTTCTTT | CASSPRQDTEAFF
TRBD1 | - | TRBJ1-5 | TRBV6-1 | TGTGCCAGCAGTATGACAGGGGATCAGCCCCAGCATTTT | CASSMTGDQPQHF
TRBD2 | - | TRBJ2-2 | TRBV11-3 | TGTGCCAGCCGGGGATCTAGCGGGAGAACCGGGGAGCTGTTTTTT | CASRGSSGRTGELFF
- | - | TRBJ1-1 | TRBV28 | TGTGCCAGCAACTTCAGGGGCTGGAGCACTGAAGCTTTCTTT | CASNFRGWSTEAFF
- | - | TRBJ1-1 | TRBV23-1 | TGCGCCAGCAGTCACCGCAAACAGGGCCGCGGCGCTGAAGCTTTCTTT | CASSHRKQGRGAEAFF
- | - | TRBJ1-4 | TRBV6-1 | TGTGCCAGCATCGAATACAGGATGATGAAACTGTTTTTT | CASIEYRMMKLFF
- | - | TRBJ1-4 | TRBV5-4 | TGTGCCAGCAGCGGCCAGGGGCCGGGTGAAAAACTGTTTTTT | CASSGQGPGEKLFF
- | - | TRBJ2-3 | TRBV4-1 | TGCGCCAGCAGCCAGATAGAGACAGCCGGCCTTGATACAGATACGCAGTATTTT | CASSQIETAGLDTDTQYF
TRBD1 | - | TRBJ1-1 | TRBV7-9 | TGTGCCAGCAGCCAGGACAGGGCGAACACTGAAGCTTTCTTT | CASSQDRANTEAFF
- | - | TRBJ2-3 | TRBV4-2 | TGTGCCAGCAATTCCCCAGGGGAACAGACAGATACGCAGTATTTT | CASNSPGEQTDTQYF
- | - | TRBJ1-1 | TRBV11-2 | TGTGCCAGCAGCTTATCGCTCACTCTCGCATTGAACACTGAAGCTTTCTTT | CASSLSLTLALNTEAFF
TRBD1 | - | TRBJ2-2 | TRBV7-9 | TGTGCCAGCAGCTACGACGGGACAGGAACCACCGGGGAGCTGTTTTTT | CASSYDGTGTTGELFF
TRBD1 | - | TRBJ2-7 | TRBV7-9 | TGTGCCAGCAGCGGAATACAGGGGGCCCTCGAGCAGTACTTC | CASSGIQGALEQYF
- | - | TRBJ2-7 | TRBV28 | TGTGCCACATACGGGAGCTCCTACGAGCAGTACTTC | CATYGSSYEQYF
- | - | TRBJ1-2 | TRBV4-1 | TGCGCCAGCAGCCAGACCGGAGACTATGGCTACACCTTC | CASSQTGDYGYTF
- | - | TRBJ2-1 | TRBV6-5 | TGTGCCAGCAGTCAACTGGTATCCTACAATGAGCAGTTCTTC | CASSQLVSYNEQFF
- | - | TRBJ2-4 | TRBV29-1 | TGCAGCGTAGAAAGGGGGAGTAATAGGGACATTCAGTACTTC | CSVERGSNRDIQYF
TRBD1 | - | TRBJ1-2 | TRBV5-6 | TGTGCCAGCAGCTTGGCGCCGACAGGGGATGAGAGCTACACCTTC | CASSLAPTGDESYTF
- | - | TRBJ2-7 | TRBV7-9 | TGTGCCGGCGGGAACTTGGTTTACGAGCAGTACTTC | CAGGNLVYEQYF
TRBD1 | - | TRBJ1-1 | TRBV6-5 | TGTGCCAGCAGCAGACCGGGACAGGGAGGCACTGAAGCTTTCTTT | CASSRPGQGGTEAFF
- | - | TRBJ2-7 | TRBV30 | TGTGCCTGGAGTGCCGACTTCCAAAACGAGCAGTACTTC | CAWSADFQNEQYF
TRBD1 | - | TRBJ1-2 | TRBV27 | TGTGCCAGCAGTTTGGGGAGGACAGGGGGCTATGGCTACACCTTC | CASSLGRTGGYGYTF
TRBD2 | once | TRBJ2-7 | TRBV9 | TGTGCCAGCAGCGTAGGGTGGACGGGAGGGCCGAGTGAGCAGTACTTC | CASSVGWTGGPSEQYF
- | - | TRBJ1-2 | TRBV7-2 | TGTGCCAGCAGGAACAGCACTTATGGCTACACCTTC | CASRNSTYGYTF
- | - | TRBJ1-2 | TRBV5-1 | TGCGCCAGCAGAGAGGACAGCAACTATGGCTACACCTTC | CASREDSNYGYTF
- | - | TRBJ2-7 | TRBV27 | TGTGCCAGCAGTTTAGAGGACAGATATAGGTCCTACGAGCAGTACTTC | CASSLEDRYRSYEQYF
TRBD2 | - | TRBJ2-1 | TRBV27 | TGTGCCAGCTACGGGGGGGATGTTGAGCAGTTCTTC | CASYGGDVEQFF
- | - | TRBJ2-7 | TRBV28 | TGTGCCAGCAGTTTTCTCGGGAGTTACCCCTACGAGCAGTACTTC | CASSFLGSYPYEQYF
- | - | TRBJ1-1 | TRBV18 | TGTGCCAGCTCACAACAGGGCGGCACTGAAGCTTTCTTT | CASSQQGGTEAFF
TRBD1 | once | TRBJ1-2 | TRBV29-1 | TGCAGCGTTGGGCGGACAGGGGGTGAGAACTATGGCTACACCTTC | CSVGRTGGENYGYTF
- | - | TRBJ2-3 | TRBV15 | TGTGCCACCAGCAGAGTCGAGGTTCCAGATACGCAGTATTTT | CATSRVEVPDTQYF
- | - | TRBJ1-1 | TRBV10-3 | TGTGCCATCAGTGAGACCCCGGGGGGAGGCGGGAACACTGAAGCTTTCTTT | CAISETPGGGGNTEAFF
- | - | TRBJ1-3 | TRBV15 | TGTGCCACCAGCAGAGGGGCAGGGGCGAGCTCTGGAAACACCATATATTTT | CATSRGAGASSGNTIYF
TRBD1 | - | TRBJ1-1 | TRBV7-2 | TGTGCCAGCAGCTCAAATAGAGGGACAGGGGGCTGGTACACTGAAGCTTTCTTT | CASSSNRGTGGWYTEAFF
TRBD2 | - | TRBJ2-1 | TRBV11-3 | TGTGCCAGCAGCTTAGATGGTCTTCGGAGCGGGAGGGCCCATGAGCAGTTCTTC | CASSLDGLRSGRAHEQFF
TRBD1 | - | TRBJ1-1 | TRBV28 | TGTGCCAGCAGTTTGGGACAGGAGGCTTTCTTT | CASSLGQEAFF
TRBD2 | - | TRBJ2-5 | TRBV9 | TGTGCCAGCAGCGTAAGGACTAGCGGAATCCTATCACCCCAAGAGACCCAGTACTTC | CASSVRTSGILSPQETQYF
- | once | TRBJ2-3 | TRBV5-1 | TGCGCCAGCAGCTTTGGAGGACCACTCGTTTCTAGCACAGATACGCAGTATTTT | CASSFGGPLVSSTDTQYF